This is a list of T cell receptor beta chains from one sample in a study of CD4+ T cells in melanoma. Method: immunoSEQ multiplex PCR; TCRdb's copy keeps in-frame clones and lacks some. The sample holds about 140,000 clones, around 90% seen once. These receptors were taken from a human donor with melanoma. Both conserved end residues are part of each CDR3. The D gene is left open where the match is weak. For some rows the clone size is stated as once, few or many, or as a class when expanded; others skip it.

CDR3 protein	CDR3 DNA	V gene	J gene	D gene	clone size
CSASGGNTIYF	TGCAGTGCTAGTGGCGGAAACACCATATATTTT	TRBV20-1	TRBJ1-3	.	.
CASSMVGTGGYTF	TGTGCCAGTAGTATGGTGGGTACTGGTGGCTACACCTTC	TRBV19	TRBJ1-2	.	.
CAWSGDSNQPQHF	TGTGCCTGGAGTGGGGATAGCAATCAGCCCCAGCATTTT	TRBV30	TRBJ1-5	.	few
CRCRQGVDTEAFF	TGTCGCTGCAGACAGGGTGTTGACACTGAAGCTTTCTTT	TRBV6-1	TRBJ1-1	TRBD1	.
CAWSGGQKFYEQYF	TGTGCCTGGAGTGGAGGACAGAAATTTTACGAGCAGTACTTC	TRBV30	TRBJ2-7	.	once
CASSPPRQGNTEAFF	TGTGCCAGCTCACCACCGCGACAGGGCAACACTGAAGCTTTCTTT	TRBV18	TRBJ1-1	TRBD1	.
CASSPVRQKSSYNEQFF	TGTGCCAGCTCACCAGTTCGCCAGAAGAGCTCCTACAATGAGCAGTTCTTC	TRBV18	TRBJ2-1	.	.
CASSSGQNYGYTF	TGTGCCAGCAGCTCGGGACAGAACTATGGCTACACCTTC	TRBV11-2	TRBJ1-2	TRBD1	once
CAWSASFSGNTIYF	TGTGCCTGGAGTGCATCCTTCTCTGGAAACACCATATATTTT	TRBV30	TRBJ1-3	.	.
CASRKGNQPQHF	TGTGCCAGTAGGAAAGGGAATCAGCCCCAGCATTTT	TRBV19	TRBJ1-5	.	once
CASSFTQGIHYGYTF	TGTGCCAGCAGTTTCACGCAGGGCATACACTATGGCTACACCTTC	TRBV27	TRBJ1-2	.	.
CASSEQGAGQPQHF	TGTGCCAGCAGTGAACAGGGGGCAGGTCAGCCCCAGCATTTT	TRBV2	TRBJ1-5	TRBD1	.
CAWSVLFGGAETQYF	TGTGCCTGGAGTGTTCTATTCGGGGGGGCTGAGACCCAGTACTTC	TRBV30	TRBJ2-5	TRBD2	.
CASRWGSGLNYGYTF	TGTGCCAGCAGGTGGGGATCCGGGCTAAACTATGGCTACACCTTC	TRBV6-5	TRBJ1-2	.	.
CASSYFAGGHYGYTF	TGTGCCAGCAGTTACTTCGCAGGGGGCCACTATGGCTACACCTTC	TRBV6-5	TRBJ1-2	TRBD1	.
CASSFPGQGNYGYTF	TGCGCCAGCAGCTTTCCGGGACAGGGCAACTATGGCTACACCTTC	TRBV4-1	TRBJ1-2	TRBD1	.
CASSPDRVTETQYF	TGTGCCAGCTCACCAGACAGGGTAACAGAGACCCAGTACTTC	TRBV18	TRBJ2-5	TRBD1	.
CTSSLKGRGSGGHSYNEQFF	TGCACCAGCAGCCTCAAAGGAAGAGGTAGCGGGGGCCATTCCTACAATGAGCAGTTCTTC	TRBV1	TRBJ2-1	.	.
CASRGIGIVSYEQYF	TGTGCCAGCAGGGGAATAGGGATCGTCTCCTACGAGCAGTACTTC	TRBV27	TRBJ2-7	.	.
CASSGTSNTGELFF	TGTGCCAGCAGCGGGACTAGCAACACCGGGGAGCTGTTTTTT	TRBV7-9	TRBJ2-2	TRBD2	.
CASSVGETQYF	TGTGCCAGCAGTGTCGGAGAGACCCAGTACTTC	TRBV6-1	TRBJ2-5	.	.
CASSLDRGQPQHF	TGTGCCAGCAGCTTGGATAGAGGTCAGCCCCAGCATTTT	TRBV5-4	TRBJ1-5	.	.
CARSLLGTGSEFGEQYF	TGTGCCAGAAGCTTGCTCGGAACAGGGTCGGAGTTTGGTGAGCAGTACTTC	TRBV5-3	TRBJ2-7	.	.
CASSPGQGNEKLFF	TGTGCCAGCTCACCTGGACAGGGAAATGAAAAACTGTTTTTT	TRBV18	TRBJ1-4	TRBD1	.
CASSEWDGYTF	TGTGCCAGCAGTGAATGGGACGGGTACACCTTC	TRBV25-1	TRBJ1-2	.	.
CAWNAGQASNQPQHF	TGTGCCTGGAACGCGGGACAGGCTAGCAATCAGCCCCAGCATTTT	TRBV30	TRBJ1-5	TRBD1	.
CASSLSRDPSSYEQYF	TGCGCCAGCAGCTTGTCAAGGGACCCAAGCTCCTACGAGCAGTACTTC	TRBV5-1	TRBJ2-7	.	.
CASSEGGLISSYEQYF	TGTGCCAGCAGTGAAGGGGGCTTAATCAGTTCCTACGAGCAGTACTTC	TRBV2	TRBJ2-7	.	.
CASSLSRFGRETQYF	TGTGCCAGCAGTCTATCCAGATTTGGTAGGGAGACCCAGTACTTC	TRBV6-5	TRBJ2-5	.	.
CASGLGQGTTNEKLFF	TGTGCTAGTGGTTTGGGACAGGGAACTACTAATGAAAAACTGTTTTTT	TRBV12-5	TRBJ1-4	TRBD1	.
CASSESRGPIEQFF	TGTGCCAGCAGTGAGTCCAGGGGGCCGATTGAGCAGTTCTTC	TRBV25-1	TRBJ2-1	TRBD1	.
CASSEEVARGHEQYF	TGTGCCAGCAGTGAAGAAGTAGCACGGGGGCACGAGCAGTACTTC	TRBV2	TRBJ2-7	.	.
CASSFVPGQGWLGYTF	TGTGCCAGCAGTTTTGTCCCGGGACAGGGTTGGTTGGGCTACACCTTC	TRBV27	TRBJ1-2	TRBD1	.